A single sample is the source of the 2 T cell receptor beta chains below, sequenced in a study of beta chain features in type 1 diabetes. Sequenced material consisted of expressed TCRB transcripts (all of the isolated RNA was reverse transcribed). Some clones are missing from TCRdb's copy, which holds only in-frame ones; the method was immunoSEQ multiplex PCR. The table includes under 300,000 clones, 25% to 30% detected once. Sequencing input: central memory CD4+ T cells from blood. The receptor source for this set is a man aged 30 to 45 in good health.

This sequence joins TRBV7-2 and TRBJ2-3; 12 bases map to TRBD2. The CDR3 is made up of 17 amino acids. V shed 3 bases, J shed 2 bases, and the junction held 6 bases outside the gene matches. Germline V gene data show CDR1 as SGHTA and CDR2 as FQGNSA. The CDR3 bases are TGTGCCAGCAGCTTCCGTGGACTAGCGGGAAACACAGATACGCAGTATTTT. Residues: CASSFRGLAGNTDTQYF. Full variable domain (remainder filled in from reference TRBV7-2 and TRBJ2-3): GAGVSQSPSNKVTEKGKDVELRCDPISGHTALYWYRQSLGQGLEFLIYFQGNSAPDKSGLPSDRFSAERTGGSVSTLTIQRTQQEDSAVYLCASSFRGLAGNTDTQYFGPGTRLTVL.

The J gene is TRBJ2-3, the V gene TRBV15; the match to TRBD2 covers 11 bases. This CDR3 is built from 17 residues. The J segment lost 2 bases and the V segment lost 1 base, leaving 5 bases of the junction unmatched. Germline CDR1 LNHNV, CDR2 YYDKDF (reference sequence). Written as DNA, the CDR3 is TGTGCCACCAGCAGAGGGGCTAGCGGGGGGACCACAGATACGCAGTATTTT. Encoded protein: CATSRGASGGTTDTQYF. The full variable domain, with the rest looked up from reference TRBV15 and TRBJ2-3, is DAMVIQNPRYQVTQFGKPVTLSCSQTLNHNVMYWYQQKSSQAPKLLFHYYDKDFNNEADTPDNFQSRRPNTSFCFLDIRSPGLGDTAMYLCATSRGASGGTTDTQYFGPGTRLTVL.